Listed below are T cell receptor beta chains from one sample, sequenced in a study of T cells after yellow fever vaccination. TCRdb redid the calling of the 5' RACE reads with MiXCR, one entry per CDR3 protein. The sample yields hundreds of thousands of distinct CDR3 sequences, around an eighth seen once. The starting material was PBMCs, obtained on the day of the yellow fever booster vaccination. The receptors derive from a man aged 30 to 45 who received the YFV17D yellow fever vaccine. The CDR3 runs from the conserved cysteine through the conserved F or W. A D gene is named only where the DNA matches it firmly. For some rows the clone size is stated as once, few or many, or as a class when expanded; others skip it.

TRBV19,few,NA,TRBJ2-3,TGTGCCAGTAGTATATCCCGTCTGCGCCGAGATACGCAGTATTTT,CASSISRLRRDTQYF
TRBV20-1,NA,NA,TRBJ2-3,TGCAGTGCTAGGGGTATAACAGGGTCAGATACGCAGTATTTT,CSARGITGSDTQYF
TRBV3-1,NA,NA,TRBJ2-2,TGTGCCACCTCCCAAGGCAACAGCTACACCGGGGAGCTGTTTTTT,CATSQGNSYTGELFF
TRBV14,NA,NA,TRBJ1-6,TGTGCCAGCAGCCAAGATGGAAGTTCACCCCTCCACTTT,CASSQDGSSPLHF
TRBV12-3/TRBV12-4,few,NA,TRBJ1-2,TGTGCCAGCAGTTCGGGACATCTCTATGGCTACACCTTC,CASSSGHLYGYTF
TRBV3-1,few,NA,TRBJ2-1,TGTGCCAGCAGCCAAGCGATGAATGAGCAGTTCTTC,CASSQAMNEQFF
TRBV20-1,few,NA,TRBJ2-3,TGCAGTGCTAGAGAGGGTACAATGGGGCGGTGGAGCACAGATACGCAGTATTTT,CSAREGTMGRWSTDTQYF
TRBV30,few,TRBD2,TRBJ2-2,TGTGCCTGGAGTACCCGACTAGCGGGAGTGGCCGGGGAGCTGTTTTTT,CAWSTRLAGVAGELFF
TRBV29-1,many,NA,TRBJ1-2,TGCAGCGGGGGAACCTATGGCTACACCTTC,CSGGTYGYTF
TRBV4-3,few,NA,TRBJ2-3,TGCGCCAGCAGCCAAGGGGAAGGCCCGAGCACAGATACGCAGTATTTT,CASSQGEGPSTDTQYF
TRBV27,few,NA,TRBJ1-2,TGTGCCAGCAGTTTATATCCCGGGGGGGGTGGCTACACCTTC,CASSLYPGGGGYTF
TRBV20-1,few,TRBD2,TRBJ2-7,TGCAGTGCTAGCCGGGCTAGCGGAGCCTACGAGCAGTACTTC,CSASRASGAYEQYF
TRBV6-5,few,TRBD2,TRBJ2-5,TGTGCCAGCAGTTACACCCCCGGACTAGAAGAGACCCAGTACTTC,CASSYTPGLEETQYF
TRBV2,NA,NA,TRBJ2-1,TGTGCCAGCAGACCTTTGAGAAACTCCTACAATGAGCAGTTCTTC,CASRPLRNSYNEQFF
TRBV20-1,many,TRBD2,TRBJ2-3,TGCAGTGCTATCCCCCCGGGACTAGCGAAGGCAGATACGCAGTATTTT,CSAIPPGLAKADTQYF
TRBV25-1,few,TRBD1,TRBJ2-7,TGTGCCAGCAGCCCCCTTAACAGGGGGTCCTACGAGCAGTACTTC,CASSPLNRGSYEQYF
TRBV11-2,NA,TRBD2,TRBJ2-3,TGTGCCAGCAGCTTCCCCTTGACTAGCGGGGGGAGCACAGATACGCAGTATTTT,CASSFPLTSGGSTDTQYF
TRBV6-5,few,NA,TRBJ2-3,TGTGCCAGCAGCCGGGACCGGAGGACGCAGTATTTT,CASSRDRRTQYF
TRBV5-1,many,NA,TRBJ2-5,TGCGCCAGCAGCTTGGAAGAGACCCAGTACTTC,CASSLEETQYF
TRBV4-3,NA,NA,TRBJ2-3,TGCGCCAGCAGCCAAGACTCGGTCATGCGGAGTACGCAGTATTTT,CASSQDSVMRSTQYF
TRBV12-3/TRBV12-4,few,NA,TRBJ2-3,TGTGCCAGCAGTTCCGGACAAATTAGCACAGATACGCAGTATTTT,CASSSGQISTDTQYF
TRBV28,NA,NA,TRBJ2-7,TGTGCCAGCAGTTTACCCGCGTCCTCATACGAGCAGTACTTC,CASSLPASSYEQYF
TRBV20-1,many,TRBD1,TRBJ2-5,TGCAGTGCTCCCTCAGGGGGCTGGGAGACCCAGTACTTC,CSAPSGGWETQYF
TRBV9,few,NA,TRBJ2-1,TGTGCCAGCAGCGTCTCTCTAGAACCCTACAATGAGCAGTTCTTC,CASSVSLEPYNEQFF
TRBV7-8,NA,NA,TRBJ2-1,TGTGCCAGCACCCGGACAGAGTCCTACAATGAGCAGTTCTTC,CASTRTESYNEQFF